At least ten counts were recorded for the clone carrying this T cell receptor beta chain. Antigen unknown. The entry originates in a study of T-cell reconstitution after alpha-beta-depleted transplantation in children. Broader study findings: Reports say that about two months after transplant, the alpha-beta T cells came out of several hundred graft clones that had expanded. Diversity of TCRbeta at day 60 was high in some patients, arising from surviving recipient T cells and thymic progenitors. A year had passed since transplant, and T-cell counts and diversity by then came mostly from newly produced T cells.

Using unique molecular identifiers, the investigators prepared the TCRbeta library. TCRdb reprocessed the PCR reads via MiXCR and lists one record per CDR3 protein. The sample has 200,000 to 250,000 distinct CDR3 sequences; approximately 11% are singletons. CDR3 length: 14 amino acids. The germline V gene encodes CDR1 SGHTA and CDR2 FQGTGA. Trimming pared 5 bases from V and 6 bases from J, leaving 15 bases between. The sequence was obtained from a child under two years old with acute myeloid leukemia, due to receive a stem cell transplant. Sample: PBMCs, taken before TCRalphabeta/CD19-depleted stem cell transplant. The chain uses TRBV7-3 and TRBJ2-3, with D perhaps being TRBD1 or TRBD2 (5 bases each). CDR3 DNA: TGTGCCAGCAGCCCCCCCGGGACGGGGGATACGCAGTATTTT. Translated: CASSPPGTGDTQYF.